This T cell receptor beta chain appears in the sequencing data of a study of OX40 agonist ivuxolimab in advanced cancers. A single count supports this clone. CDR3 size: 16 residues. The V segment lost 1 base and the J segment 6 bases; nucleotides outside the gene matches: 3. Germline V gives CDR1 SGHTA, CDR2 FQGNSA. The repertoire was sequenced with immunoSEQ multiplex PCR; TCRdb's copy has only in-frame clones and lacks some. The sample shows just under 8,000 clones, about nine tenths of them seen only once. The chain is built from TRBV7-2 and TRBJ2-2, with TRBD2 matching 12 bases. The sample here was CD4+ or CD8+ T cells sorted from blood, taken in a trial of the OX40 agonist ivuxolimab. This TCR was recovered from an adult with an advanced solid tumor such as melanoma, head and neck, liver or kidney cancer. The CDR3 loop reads CASSLGLAGAAGELFF. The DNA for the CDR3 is TGTGCCAGCAGCTTAGGACTAGCGGGGGCTGCCGGGGAGCTGTTTTTT.